This T cell receptor (beta chain) was retrieved from a study of blood T cells in healthy people across ages. CDR1 is SEHNR and CDR2 is FQNEAQ in the germline V gene (reference sequence). J lost 3 bases, V lost 5 bases, and 8 bases had no gene match. This CDR3 has 15 amino acids. Sample-barcoded 5' priming and a J-beta primer mix drove a second PCR of 7 to 11 cycles. TCRdb used MiXCR to reprocess the 5' RACE reads, holding one entry per CDR3 protein. The profile covers about a million distinct CDR3 sequences, with just over 50% appearing a single time and around 21% taken by the ten largest. This sequence was found in an older woman in good health. The genes are TRBV7-9 and TRBJ2-3, with 7 bases fitting TRBD1. The sample was blood. The CDR3 loop is CASSLHRGTTDTQYF. The CDR3 nucleotides read TGTGCCAGCAGCCTACACAGGGGAACGACAGATACGCAGTATTTT.